The 19 T cell receptor beta chains listed next were all sequenced from one sample in a study of glioma-infiltrating T cells after dendritic cell vaccination. The data were produced by immunoSEQ multiplex PCR, yet TCRdb's version contains in-frame clones alone and is incomplete. The sample shows approximately 46,000 clones, 75% to 90% of them seen only once. Time point: after dendritic cell vaccination, including at tumor progression/relapse. Sequenced material: blood, taken after dendritic cell vaccination. These receptors were obtained from a human donor with glioblastoma.

J is TRBJ2-3 and V is TRBV11-2; possible D gene TRBD1, 6 bases. Looked up from germline, CDR1 is SGHAT and CDR2 is FQNNGV. This CDR3 contains 17 residues. The ends were cut back, 0 bases at V and 6 bases at J, with 19 bases in the middle. In DNA, the CDR3 is TGTGCCAGCAGCTTAGACAGCCGGACAGTCCGAAGGGATACGCAGTATTTT. Translating gives CASSLDSRTVRRDTQYF.

The genes are TRBV6-5 and TRBJ1-5; D might be TRBD1 (6 bases). Trimming shortened V by 6 bases and J by 3 bases, and 15 bases separated the two germline ends. The CDR3 consists of 15 residues. Germline V gene lookup returns CDR1 MNHEY and CDR2 SVGAGI. CDR3 coding DNA: TGTGCCAGCAGCCGGACAGCAGCCACCAATCAGCCCCAGCATTTT. As protein: CASSRTAATNQPQHF.

The chain links TRBV7-2 to TRBJ2-5, with 9 bases identical to TRBD2. V shed 1 base, J shed 3 bases, and the junction held 9 bases outside the gene matches. The germline CDR1 and CDR2 sequences are SGHTA and FQGNSA. The CDR3 runs 17 residues. The CDR3 loop is CASSLGGRSSGKETQYF. The CDR3 DNA follows: TGTGCCAGCAGCTTAGGCGGACGTTCTAGCGGGAAAGAGACCCAGTACTTC.

The chain combines TRBV5-4 with TRBJ2-7; D may be TRBD1 (6 bases). This CDR3 is built from 15 residues. The V and J ends lost 1 base and 3 bases respectively, with 14 bases between them. The germline CDR1 and CDR2 sequences are SGHNT and YYREEE (reference sequence). This chain's CDR3 is CASSLIRQGNYEQYF. The CDR3 DNA reads TGTGCCAGCAGCTTGATACGGCAGGGGAACTACGAGCAGTACTTC.

The chain combines TRBV27 with TRBJ1-1; 7 bases fit TRBD1. Trimming cost V 7 bases and J 1 base; bases outside gene matches: 9. The length of the CDR3 is 15 residues. The germline gives CDR1 MNHEY, CDR2 SMNVEV (reference sequence). CDR3 in amino acids: CASTEGAGGNTEAFF. CDR3 nucleotides: TGTGCCAGCACCGAGGGGGCCGGTGGGAACACTGAAGCTTTCTTT.

The genes are TRBV6-6 and TRBJ1-5, with D unclear. Germline CDR1 MNHNY, CDR2 SVGAGI (reference sequence). The germline V and J ends were trimmed by 5 bases and 5 bases, with 13 bases remaining between them. The CDR3 length is 14 residues. In DNA form, the CDR3 reads TGTGCCAGCAGTCATCAAACCAGGTATCAGCCCCAGCATTTT. Protein: CASSHQTRYQPQHF.

The chain links TRBV28 to TRBJ1-2; 8 bases fit TRBD1. The CDR3 contains 13 residues. Per the germline V gene, CDR1 is MDHEN and CDR2 is SYDVKM. Trimming at V came to 6 bases and at J to 7 bases, leaving 7 bases not matched to a gene. The CDR3 spells CASSQDRDLGYTF. DNA for the CDR3: TGTGCCAGCAGCCAGGACAGGGACCTTGGCTACACCTTC.

A single count supports this clone. The chain employs TRBV28 and TRBJ2-5; D is possibly TRBD1 (5 bases). Deletions cut 4 bases from V and 5 bases from J, with 20 bases between. The CDR3 spans 16 residues. Per germline, CDR1 MDHEN and CDR2 SYDVKM. CDR3 sequence: CASSSTLQGSGETQYF. The CDR3 DNA is TGTGCCAGCAGTTCCACCCTCCAGGGTAGTGGGGAGACCCAGTACTTC.

The chain recombines TRBV5-1 with TRBJ2-1; 9 bases agree with TRBD1. The junction had 8 bases not matched to a gene; V was cut back by 0 bases and J by 7 bases. The length of the CDR3 is 16 residues. Germline CDR1 SGHRS, CDR2 YFSETQ. CDR3 DNA sequence: TGCGCCAGCAGCTTGGCGGGGACAGGGAGTTGGAATGAGCAGTTCTTC. As protein: CASSLAGTGSWNEQFF.

The gene calls are TRBV10-3 and TRBJ2-5; 8 bases line up with TRBD2. CDR1 is ENHRY and CDR2 is SYGVKD in the germline V gene. The V gene end was trimmed by 6 bases and the J gene end by 2 bases; junction bases not matched to a gene: 5. CDR3 length: 14 residues. As DNA, the CDR3 is TGTGCCATCAGGGGGAGCGGGAGACAAGAGACCCAGTACTTC. It encodes CAIRGSGRQETQYF.

The chain links TRBV11-2 to TRBJ2-7; 8 nucleotides line up with TRBD2. The CDR3 contains 15 residues. Trimming took 1 base from V and 5 from J; bases not matched to a gene: 7. Per the germline V gene, CDR1 is SGHAT and CDR2 is FQNNGV. DNA of the CDR3: TGTGCCAGCAGCTTAGTTGTTAGCGGGGTCGACGAGCAGTACTTC. Its protein product is CASSLVVSGVDEQYF. The full variable domain, rest sourced from reference TRBV11-2 and TRBJ2-7, is EAGVAQSPRYKIIEKRQSVAFWCNPISGHATLYWYQQILGQGPKLLIQFQNNGVVDDSQLPKDRFSAERLKGVDSTLKIQPAKLEDSAVYLCASSLVVSGVDEQYFGPGTRLTVT.

The CDR3 is CASSFGPGTSAYNEQFF. The CDR3 DNA reads as TGTGCCAGCAGCTTTGGGCCCGGGACTAGTGCCTACAATGAGCAGTTCTTC. J is TRBJ2-1 and V is TRBV5-6; 8 positions agree with TRBD2. CDR1 SGHDT and CDR2 YYEEEE come from the germline V gene. The V gene end was trimmed by 2 bases and the J gene end by 2 bases; junction bases not matched to a gene: 9. This CDR3 is built from 17 residues.

Note on this clone: One junction end does not reproduce the germline sequence, and a read error may be involved. V and J are TRBV4-2 and TRBJ2-5; TRBD2 aligns across 9 bases. This CDR3 contains 14 residues. The germline CDR1 and CDR2 sequences are LGHNA and YNFKEQ. The CDR3: CASRQVAGEETQYF. The CDR3 DNA sequence: TGTGCCAGCAGACAAGTAGCGGGAGAAGAGACCCAGTACTTC.

The chain employs TRBV11-2 and TRBJ1-2; D not resolved. Per the germline V gene, CDR1 is SGHAT and CDR2 is FQNNGV. V lost 4 bases and J 6 bases, leaving 12 bases between the germline ends. This CDR3 contains 13 residues. The CDR3: CASSWGGRDGYTF. Here the CDR3 DNA reads TGTGCCAGCAGCTGGGGAGGGCGGGATGGCTACACCTTC. Looking up the rest from reference TRBV11-2 and TRBJ1-2 gives the full variable domain: EAGVAQSPRYKIIEKRQSVAFWCNPISGHATLYWYQQILGQGPKLLIQFQNNGVVDDSQLPKDRFSAERLKGVDSTLKIQPAKLEDSAVYLCASSWGGRDGYTFGSGTRLTVV.

This clone was recorded only once. The chain is built from TRBV10-3 and TRBJ2-1, with 9 nucleotides matching TRBD2. The CDR3 extends over 16 amino acids. Per germline, CDR1 ENHRY and CDR2 SYGVKD. J lost 1 base, V lost 7 bases, and 8 bases had no gene match. In nucleotides, the CDR3 is TGTGCCATCAAGCCCACTAGCGGGCCGTCCTACAATGAGCAGTTCTTC. This codes for CAIKPTSGPSYNEQFF.

The chain carries TRBV4-1 and TRBJ2-7, with 9 bases fitting TRBD2. Per germline, CDR1 MGHRA and CDR2 YSYEKL. V was pared by 4 bases and J by 1 base, with 5 bases of the junction left unmatched. The CDR3 is made up of 15 amino acids. This CDR3 reads CASSPKREASYEQYF. For the CDR3, the DNA is TGCGCCAGCAGCCCAAAGCGGGAGGCATCCTACGAGCAGTACTTC.

The V gene is TRBV7-5, the J gene TRBJ1-5. TRBV7-5 is assigned pseudogene status. The CDR3 spans 15 residues. The DNA for the CDR3 is TGTGCCAGAAGCTCCCTAAGAGTAGCGGAACAGCCCCAGCATTTT. This gives the protein CARSSLRVAEQPQHF.

V and J are TRBV2 and TRBJ2-6; 7 bases map to TRBD1. In germline, CDR1 is SNHLY, CDR2 FYNNEI. The ends lost 7 bases at V and 4 bases at J; junction bases unmatched: 13. CDR3 length: 17 amino acids. The CDR3 DNA follows: TGTGCCAGCAACCCCTCCGGGACAGTAACCGGGGCCAACGTCCTGACTTTC. Protein sequence: CASNPSGTVTGANVLTF.

The V call is TRBV28, the J call TRBJ2-7; 8 positions agree with TRBD2. V gave up 2 bases and J gave up 4 bases; unmatched junction bases: 10. The CDR3 loop spans 16 amino acids. Germline V gene data show CDR1 as MDHEN and CDR2 as SYDVKM. The CDR3 region is CASSLGGGLAVYEQYF. The DNA for the CDR3 is TGTGCCAGCAGTTTAGGCGGGGGGCTTGCGGTATACGAGCAGTACTTC.